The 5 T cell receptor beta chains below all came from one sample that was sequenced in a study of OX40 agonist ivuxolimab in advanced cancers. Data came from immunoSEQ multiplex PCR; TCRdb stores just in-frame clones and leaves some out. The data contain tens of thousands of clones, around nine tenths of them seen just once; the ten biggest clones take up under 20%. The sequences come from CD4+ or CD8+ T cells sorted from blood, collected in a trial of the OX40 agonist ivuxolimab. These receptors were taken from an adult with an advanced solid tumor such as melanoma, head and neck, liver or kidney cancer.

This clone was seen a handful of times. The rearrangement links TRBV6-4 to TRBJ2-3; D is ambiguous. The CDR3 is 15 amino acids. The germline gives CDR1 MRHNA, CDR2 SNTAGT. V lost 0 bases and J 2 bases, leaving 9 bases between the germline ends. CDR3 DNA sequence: TGTGCCAGCAGTGACTCGCGAGCGCCCACAGATACGCAGTATTTT. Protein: CASSDSRAPTDTQYF.

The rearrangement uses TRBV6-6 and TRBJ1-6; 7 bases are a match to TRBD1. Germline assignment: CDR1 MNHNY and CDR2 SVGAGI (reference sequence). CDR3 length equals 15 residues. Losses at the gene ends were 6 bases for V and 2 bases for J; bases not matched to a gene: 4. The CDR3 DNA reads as TGTGCCAGCAGACCAGACAGGGCCTATAATTCACCCCTCCACTTT. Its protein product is CASRPDRAYNSPLHF.

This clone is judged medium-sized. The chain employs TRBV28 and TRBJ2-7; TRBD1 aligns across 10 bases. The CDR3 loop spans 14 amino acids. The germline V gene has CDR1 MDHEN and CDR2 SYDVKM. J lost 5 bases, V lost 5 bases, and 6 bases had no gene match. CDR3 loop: CASSRGDRGHEQYF. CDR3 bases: TGTGCCAGCAGTCGAGGGGACAGGGGCCACGAGCAGTACTTC.

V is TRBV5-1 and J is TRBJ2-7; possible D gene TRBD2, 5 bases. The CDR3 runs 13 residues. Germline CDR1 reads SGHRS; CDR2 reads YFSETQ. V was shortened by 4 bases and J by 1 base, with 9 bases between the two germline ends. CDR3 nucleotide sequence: TGCGCCAGCAGCCAGCGGACTTCCTACGAGCAGTACTTC. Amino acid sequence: CASSQRTSYEQYF.

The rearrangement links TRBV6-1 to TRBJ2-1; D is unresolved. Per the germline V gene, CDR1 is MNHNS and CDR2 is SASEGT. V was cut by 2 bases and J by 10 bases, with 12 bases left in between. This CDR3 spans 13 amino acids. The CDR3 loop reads CASSELGGPEQFF. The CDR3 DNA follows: TGTGCCAGCAGTGAACTCGGCGGACCCGAGCAGTTCTTC.